The 30 T cell receptor beta chains below come from one sample, sequenced in a study of identical twins. MiXCR was run by TCRdb on the 5' RACE reads, yielding one entry per CDR3 protein. This table holds about 690,000 distinct CDR3 sequences, 5.5% to 6.5% found once. The sequencing input was naive T cells sorted from blood. These receptors were taken from a young man in good health.

This sequence joins TRBV18 and TRBJ1-1; no clear D gene. Trimming cost V 3 bases and J 2 bases, with 10 bases left between them. CDR3 size: 14 residues. Germline values: CDR1 KGHSH, CDR2 LQKENI. CDR3 sequence reads: CASSPKVGNTEAFF. As DNA, the CDR3 is TGTGCCAGCTCACCGAAGGTAGGAAACACTGAAGCTTTCTTT.

The chain is built from TRBV28 and TRBJ2-3; 8 bases line up with TRBD2. J lost 4 bases, V lost 3 bases, and 12 bases had no gene match. This CDR3 comprises 17 residues. Germline CDR1 MDHEN, CDR2 SYDVKM. The CDR3 DNA is TGTGCCAGCAGTTTGCCCTCCGGACTAGCCCGAGCAGATACGCAGTATTTT. This gives the protein CASSLPSGLARADTQYF.

This rearrangement joins TRBV30 to TRBJ1-2; a weak D match, TRBD1 (5 bases). The germline V gene encodes CDR1 GTSNPN and CDR2 SVGIG (reference sequence). The CDR3 has 15 amino acids. V was cut by 0 bases and J by 7 bases, with 18 bases left in between. The CDR3 spells CAWSVRRVQGSGYTF. The CDR3 DNA reads TGTGCCTGGAGTGTACGAAGGGTGCAGGGCTCTGGCTACACCTTC.

The table lists this clonotype with many counts. The V call is TRBV7-9, the J call TRBJ2-7; 9 bases fit TRBD1. Germline lookup yields CDR1 SEHNR and CDR2 FQNEAQ (reference sequence). Trimming cost V 4 bases and J 5 bases; bases outside gene matches: 9. The CDR3 extends over 15 amino acids. CDR3 in amino acids: CASSSWTGDLDEQYF. For the CDR3, the DNA is TGTGCCAGCAGCTCCTGGACAGGGGACTTGGACGAGCAGTACTTC.

This clonotype was seen at least ten times. This rearrangement joins TRBV24-1 to TRBJ2-1; 8 positions match TRBD2. V dropped 4 bases and J dropped 6; count of bases not matched to a gene: 13. CDR3 length equals 17 residues. Germline values: CDR1 KGHDR, CDR2 SFDVKD. Written as DNA, the CDR3 is TGTGCCACCAGTGAGGCGAGACTAGCGTTACAGGGCAATGAGCAGTTCTTC. It yields the protein CATSEARLALQGNEQFF.

This clonotype has only a few counts. The chain links TRBV25-1 to TRBJ2-4; D tentatively reads TRBD1 or TRBD2 (7 bases each). CDR1 and CDR2 (germline): MGHDK, SYGVNS. The CDR3 is made up of 15 amino acids. Trimming took off 1 base at V and 8 bases at J, with 15 bases between the two ends. CDR3 sequence (DNA): TGTGCCAGCAGTGAATTCAGGGGGGGGGGTGACATTCAGTACTTC. Encoded protein: CASSEFRGGGDIQYF.

This clonotype was detected many times. The J gene is TRBJ2-3, the V gene TRBV20-1, with D possibly being TRBD1 (5 bases). The CDR3 is made up of 14 amino acids. Germline V gives CDR1 DFQATT, CDR2 SNEGSKA (reference sequence). Deletions cut 3 bases from V and 0 bases from J, with 10 bases between. The CDR3: CSASERTSTDTQYF. The CDR3 region has the DNA TGCAGTGCTAGCGAAAGGACAAGCACAGATACGCAGTATTTT.

This clonotype was counted ten times or more. This chain connects TRBV4-1 to TRBJ2-1, with TRBD2 matching 8 bases. Germline CDR1 is MGHRA and CDR2 is YSYEKL. J gave up 0 bases and V 0 bases, and 13 bases lay outside the gene matches. There are 20 residues in the CDR3. The CDR3 is CASSQDPSGRFTNSYNEQFF. CDR3 coding DNA: TGCGCCAGCAGCCAAGATCCTAGCGGGCGTTTTACCAACTCCTACAATGAGCAGTTCTTC.

V gene TRBV7-2 combines with J gene TRBJ2-1; 7 bases fit TRBD2. CDR3 length equals 17 residues. Germline loops: CDR1 SGHTA, CDR2 FQGNSA. V shed 6 bases, J shed 2 bases, and the junction held 13 bases outside the gene matches. CDR3 sequence reads: CASRLTPGGVTYNEQFF. DNA for the CDR3: TGTGCCAGCAGGCTTACCCCGGGGGGAGTGACCTACAATGAGCAGTTCTTC. Full variable domain (remainder filled in from reference TRBV7-2 and TRBJ2-1): GAGVSQSPSNKVTEKGKDVELRCDPISGHTALYWYRQSLGQGLEFLIYFQGNSAPDKSGLPSDRFSAERTGGSVSTLTIQRTQQEDSAVYLCASRLTPGGVTYNEQFFGPGTRLTVL.

This clonotype was recorded at least ten times. This rearrangement joins TRBV5-1 to TRBJ2-1; 11 bases match TRBD2. CDR3 length: 16 amino acids. J was trimmed by 8 bases and V by 0 bases; bases with no gene match: 7. Germline assignment: CDR1 SGHRS and CDR2 YFSETQ. In nucleotides, the CDR3 is TGCGCCAGCAGCTTGGAACTAGCGGGAGTTATGGATGAGCAGTTCTTC. Protein product: CASSLELAGVMDEQFF.

V usage is TRBV5-1 and J usage is TRBJ2-1; D might be TRBD1 (6 bases). Trimming took off 3 bases at V and 2 bases at J, with 12 bases between the two ends. CDR3 length: 15 amino acids. Germline V gives CDR1 SGHRS, CDR2 YFSETQ. In nucleotides, the CDR3 is TGCGCCAGCAGCTACCCGGGACACCCCTACAATGAGCAGTTCTTC. Its protein is CASSYPGHPYNEQFF.

This clonotype showed up just a few times. CDR3 sequence (DNA): TGCAGCGTCGCTCCGGGACAGGGTTCAGCAGATACGCAGTATTTT. It specifies CSVAPGQGSADTQYF. J is TRBJ2-3 and V is TRBV29-1; 9 bases agree with TRBD1. Germline V gene lookup returns CDR1 SQVTM and CDR2 ANQGSEA. Trimming cost V 6 bases and J 4 bases; bases outside gene matches: 11. This CDR3 spans 15 amino acids.

There are many counts of this clonotype. DNA of the CDR3: TGCGCCAGCAGCCAAACCCCCCCTTCGGCGCTCACCTACAATGAGCAGTTCTTC. It yields the protein CASSQTPPSALTYNEQFF. V and J are TRBV4-3 and TRBJ2-1; D remains ambiguous. Per germline, CDR1 LGHNA and CDR2 YSLEER. Between the trimmed V and J ends, which lost 2 bases and 2 bases, there was a span of 19 bases. CDR3 length: 18 amino acids.

The genes are TRBV3-1 and TRBJ2-3; no definite D call. The V and J ends lost 0 bases and 1 base respectively, with 8 bases between them. Germline-derived CDR1 and CDR2 are LGHDT and YNNKEL (reference sequence). This CDR3 has 15 amino acids. The CDR3 region is CASSQDLRGTDTQYF. CDR3 DNA: TGTGCCAGCAGCCAAGACCTACGTGGCACAGATACGCAGTATTTT.

This clonotype was seen many times. The CDR3 sequence: CASSLQVNTGELFF. The DNA for the CDR3 is TGTGCCAGCAGCTTACAGGTTAACACCGGGGAGCTGTTTTTT. This chain joins TRBV7-9 and TRBJ2-2; D not certain. The germline V gene encodes CDR1 SEHNR and CDR2 FQNEAQ (reference sequence). This CDR3 has 14 amino acids. The ends were cut back, 2 bases at V and 2 bases at J, with 6 bases in the middle.

The rearrangement joins TRBV12-3 or TRBV12-4 to TRBJ2-1; either TRBD1 or TRBD2 may supply D (5 bases each). CDR3 length equals 14 residues. V shed 8 bases and J shed 0 bases, with 11 bases lying between them. DNA for the CDR3: TGTGCCAGCCTGGGACGGCCCTCCTACAATGAGCAGTTCTTC. Translating it yields CASLGRPSYNEQFF.

The sample holds many counts of this clonotype. The gene calls are TRBV5-6 and TRBJ2-7; D is perhaps TRBD1 or TRBD2 (6 bases each). The CDR3 covers 14 residues. Trimming left V 1 base short and J 4 bases short, with 12 bases between. The germline V gene encodes CDR1 SGHDT and CDR2 YYEEEE. The DNA for the CDR3 is TGTGCCAGCAGCTTGTGGGGGGCCGGATACGAGCAGTACGTC. As protein: CASSLWGAGYEQYV.

This clonotype occurred many times. J is TRBJ1-5 and V is TRBV12-3 or TRBV12-4, with D uncertain. The CDR3 covers 15 residues. V was clipped by 5 bases and J by 2 bases, with 13 bases between them. CDR3 sequence reads: CASSPNTGGNQPQHF. The CDR3 nucleotides read TGTGCCAGCAGTCCAAACACCGGCGGCAATCAGCCCCAGCATTTT.

This clonotype has ten or more counts. This chain uses TRBV20-1 with TRBJ1-6, with 9 bases identical to TRBD1. CDR1 DFQATT and CDR2 SNEGSKA come from the germline V gene (reference sequence). V trimming: 1 base; J trimming: 10 bases; junction bases outside the gene matches: 8. CDR3 size: 15 residues. The CDR3 DNA follows: TGCAGTGCTAGAGGGACAGGGGAAAGTGGCTCACCCCTCCACTTT. Translation: CSARGTGESGSPLHF.

This sequence joins TRBV7-2 and TRBJ2-5, with D hard to call. Trimming removed 3 bases from V and 2 bases from J, with 10 bases in between. This CDR3 is 14 amino acids long. CDR1 and CDR2 (germline): SGHTA, FQGNSA. This CDR3 reads CASSFVAEQETQYF. The CDR3 DNA reads TGTGCCAGCAGCTTTGTGGCGGAACAAGAGACCCAGTACTTC.

This clonotype was seen repeatedly, ten times or more. The CDR3 spells CASSLLGEGVDKNIQYF. For the CDR3, the DNA is TGTGCCAGCAGCCTGTTGGGGGAGGGGGTGGACAAAAACATTCAGTACTTC. The genes are TRBV12-3 or TRBV12-4 and TRBJ2-4, with D tentatively TRBD2 (7 bases). The CDR3 length is 17 residues. Trimming took 6 bases from V and 3 from J, leaving 21 bases between them.

This clonotype was detected a few times. The V gene is TRBV5-1, the J gene TRBJ2-1; unclear D gene. Looked up from germline, CDR1 is SGHRS and CDR2 is YFSETQ. V gave up 3 bases and J gave up 7 bases, with 14 bases separating them. The CDR3 covers 14 residues. This chain's CDR3 is CASSSGANENEQFF. The DNA of the CDR3 is TGCGCCAGCAGCTCGGGTGCTAATGAAAATGAGCAGTTCTTC.

This sequence joins TRBV5-1 and TRBJ2-5, with TRBD1 matching over 8 bases. Trimming cost V 3 bases and J 5 bases; bases outside gene matches: 6. Germline values: CDR1 SGHRS, CDR2 YFSETQ. The CDR3 consists of 14 residues. In DNA form, the CDR3 reads TGCGCCAGCAGCTCGGACAGGGTAACGGAGACCCAGTACTTC. This gives the protein CASSSDRVTETQYF.

This clonotype occurred many times. This chain uses TRBV29-1 with TRBJ2-7, with D hard to call. Looked up from germline, CDR1 is SQVTM and CDR2 is ANQGSEA. V was pared by 1 base and J by 2 bases, with 12 bases between. There are 14 residues in the CDR3. CDR3 sequence (DNA): TGCAGCGTTGAAGGGGCCAGTAGCCCCTACGAGCAGTACTTC. Protein product: CSVEGASSPYEQYF.

This clonotype was observed at least ten times. V usage is TRBV12-3 or TRBV12-4 and J usage is TRBJ1-1, with 10 nucleotides matching TRBD1. This CDR3 region has 14 residues. The J segment lost 4 bases and the V segment lost 8 bases, leaving 7 bases of the junction unmatched. Here the CDR3 DNA reads TGTGCCAGCGGGACAGGGGCCCAGGGCACTGAAGCTTTCTTT. It is translated as CASGTGAQGTEAFF.

The genes are TRBV20-1 and TRBJ2-3; D perhaps matches TRBD2 (5 bases). Germline CDR1 is DFQATT and CDR2 is SNEGSKA (reference sequence). V gave up 6 bases and J gave up 2 bases, with 15 bases separating them. The length of the CDR3 is 14 residues. The CDR3 loop reads CSASPGINTDTQYF. The DNA for the CDR3 is TGCAGTGCATCCCCGGGGATAAACACAGATACGCAGTATTTT.

This clonotype was seen many times. The genes are TRBV20-1 and TRBJ1-1; D might be TRBD1 (6 bases). In germline, CDR1 is DFQATT, CDR2 SNEGSKA (reference sequence). The ends were cut back, 1 base at V and 12 bases at J, with 18 bases in the middle. The CDR3 length is 13 residues. In nucleotides, the CDR3 is TGCAGTGCTAGAGCCTCCCCGGGGGGCGGAACTTTCTTT. This translates into CSARASPGGGTFF.

This clonotype was recorded at least ten times. The chain combines TRBV20-1 with TRBJ2-2, with TRBD1 matching over 7 bases. The CDR3 is 14 amino acids. Germline V gene data show CDR1 as DFQATT and CDR2 as SNEGSKA (reference sequence). Trimming removed 0 bases from V and 6 bases from J; junction bases left unmatched: 4. CDR3 bases: TGCAGTGCTAGAGACGCTACAGGGGCCGGGGAGCTGTTTTTT. This gives the protein CSARDATGAGELFF.

In its sample, this clonotype was seen many times. One end of the junction fails to match germline, which may point to a read error. V is TRBV20-1 and J is TRBJ2-5, with 9 bases matching TRBD1. The CDR3 totals 11 residues. Germline loops: CDR1 DFQATT, CDR2 SNEGSKA (reference sequence). The CDR3 here is CRGQGGETRYF. Written as DNA, the CDR3 is TGCAGGGGACAGGGTGGAGAGACCCGGTACTTC.

This clonotype was detected ten times or more. V usage is TRBV20-1 and J usage is TRBJ2-1, with 9 bases that match TRBD2. The length of the CDR3 is 15 residues. V shed 6 bases, J shed 4 bases, and the junction held 10 bases outside the gene matches. Germline CDR1 DFQATT, CDR2 SNEGSKA (reference sequence). CDR3 in amino acids: CSATKPSGIYNEQFF. In DNA, the CDR3 is TGCAGTGCAACCAAACCTAGCGGGATATACAATGAGCAGTTCTTC.